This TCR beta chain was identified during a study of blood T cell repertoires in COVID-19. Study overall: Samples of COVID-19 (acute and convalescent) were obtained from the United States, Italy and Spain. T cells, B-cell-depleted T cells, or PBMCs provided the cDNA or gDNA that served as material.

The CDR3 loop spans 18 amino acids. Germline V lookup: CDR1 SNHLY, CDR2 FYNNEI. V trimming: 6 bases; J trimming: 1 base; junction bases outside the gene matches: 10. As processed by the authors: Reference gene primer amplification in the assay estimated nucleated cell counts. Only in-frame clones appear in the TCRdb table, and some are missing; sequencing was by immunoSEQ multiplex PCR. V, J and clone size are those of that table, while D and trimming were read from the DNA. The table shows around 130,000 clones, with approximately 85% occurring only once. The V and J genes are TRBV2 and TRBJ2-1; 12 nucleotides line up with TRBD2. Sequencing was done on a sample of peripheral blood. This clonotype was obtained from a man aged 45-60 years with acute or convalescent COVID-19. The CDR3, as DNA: TGTGCCAGCAGATACTCGGGACTAGCGGGTGAATCCTACAATGAGCAGTTCTTC. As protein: CASRYSGLAGESYNEQFF.